This T cell receptor (beta chain) derives from a study of Ad26.COV2.S vaccination and SARS-CoV-2 variants. Study details: Once, or twice with 56 days between doses, Ad26.COV2.S was given intramuscularly.

Regarding treatment: 15 to 20 received Ad26.COV2.S at low or high dose, single or two shots; about five received placebo; per-sample allocation not given. Each sample was drawn 63 days after the first injection (of vaccine or placebo). The table came from immunoSEQ multiplex PCR; TCRdb's copy has only in-frame clones and leaves some out. The sample gives about 480,000 clones, roughly 87% of which show up once; around 13% is in the top ten. CDR1 and CDR2 (germline): SEHNR, FQNEAQ (reference sequence). This CDR3 spans 13 amino acids. V lost 5 bases to trimming and J lost 2 bases, with 6 bases between them.

This chain links TRBV7-9 with TRBJ1-4; D remains ambiguous. The TCR comes from a person between 18 and 59 years old who received the Ad26.COV2.S COVID-19 vaccine or a placebo. The source material was peripheral blood, sampled in a trial of Ad26.COV2.S vaccine versus placebo. CDR3 DNA sequence: TGTGCCAGCAGCGGAGGGACTAATGAAAAACTGTTTTTT. Amino acids: CASSGGTNEKLFF.